This T cell receptor (beta chain) was recorded in a study of T cell repertoires in aging, cancer and after chemotherapy. The template was genomic DNA from peripheral blood, not RNA. This CDR3 has 15 residues. Germline trimming cut 4 bases from V and 4 bases from J; bases unmatched to any gene: 6. Looked up from germline, CDR1 is MNHNS and CDR2 is SASEGT. TRB rearrangements spanning V, D and J were amplified using mixed TRB-A/B primers. MiXCR, applied by TCRdb to the multiplex PCR reads, yields one record per CDR3 protein. Here the sample spans roughly 2,600 distinct CDR3 sequences, around 52% being singletons.

V is TRBV6-1 and J is TRBJ1-2; 10 bases map to TRBD1. The sequence was obtained from a human donor with a blood cancer. The donor label of this sample is uncertain. Input material: blood. The CDR3 DNA is TGTGCCAGCAGTGCCAGGACAGGGGGTATCTATGGCTACACCTTC. Its translation is CASSARTGGIYGYTF.